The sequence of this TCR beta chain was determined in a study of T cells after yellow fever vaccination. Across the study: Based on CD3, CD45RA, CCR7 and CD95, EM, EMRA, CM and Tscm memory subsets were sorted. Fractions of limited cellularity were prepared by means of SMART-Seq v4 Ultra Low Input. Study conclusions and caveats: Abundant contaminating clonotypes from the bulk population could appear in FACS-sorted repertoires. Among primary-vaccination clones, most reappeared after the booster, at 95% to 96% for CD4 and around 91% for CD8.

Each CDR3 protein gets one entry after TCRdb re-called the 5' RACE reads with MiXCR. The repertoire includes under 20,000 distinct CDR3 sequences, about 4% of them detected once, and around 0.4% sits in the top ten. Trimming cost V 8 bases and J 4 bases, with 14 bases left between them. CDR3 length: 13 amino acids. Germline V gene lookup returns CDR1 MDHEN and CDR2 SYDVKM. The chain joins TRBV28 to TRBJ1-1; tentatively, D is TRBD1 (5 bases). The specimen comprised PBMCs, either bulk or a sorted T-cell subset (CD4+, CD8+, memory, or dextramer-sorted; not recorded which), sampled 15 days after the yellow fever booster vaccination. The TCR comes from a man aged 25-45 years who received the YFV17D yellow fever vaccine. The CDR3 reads CASEGLPGTEAFF. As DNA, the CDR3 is TGTGCCAGCGAGGGACTCCCGGGCACTGAAGCTTTCTTT.